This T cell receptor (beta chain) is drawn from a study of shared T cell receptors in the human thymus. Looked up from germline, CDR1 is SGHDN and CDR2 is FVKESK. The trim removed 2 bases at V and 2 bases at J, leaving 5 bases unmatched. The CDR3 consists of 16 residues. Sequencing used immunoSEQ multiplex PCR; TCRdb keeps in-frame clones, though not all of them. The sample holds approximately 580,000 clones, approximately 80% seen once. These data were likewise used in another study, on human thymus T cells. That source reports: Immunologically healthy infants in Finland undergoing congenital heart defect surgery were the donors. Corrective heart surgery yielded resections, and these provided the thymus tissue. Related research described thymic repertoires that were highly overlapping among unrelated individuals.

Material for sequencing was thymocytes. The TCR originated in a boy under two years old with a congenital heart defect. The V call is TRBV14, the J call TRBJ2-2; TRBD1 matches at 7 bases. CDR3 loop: CASSQRGTVNTGELFF. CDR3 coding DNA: TGTGCCAGCAGCCAACGAGGGACAGTAAACACCGGGGAGCTGTTTTTT.